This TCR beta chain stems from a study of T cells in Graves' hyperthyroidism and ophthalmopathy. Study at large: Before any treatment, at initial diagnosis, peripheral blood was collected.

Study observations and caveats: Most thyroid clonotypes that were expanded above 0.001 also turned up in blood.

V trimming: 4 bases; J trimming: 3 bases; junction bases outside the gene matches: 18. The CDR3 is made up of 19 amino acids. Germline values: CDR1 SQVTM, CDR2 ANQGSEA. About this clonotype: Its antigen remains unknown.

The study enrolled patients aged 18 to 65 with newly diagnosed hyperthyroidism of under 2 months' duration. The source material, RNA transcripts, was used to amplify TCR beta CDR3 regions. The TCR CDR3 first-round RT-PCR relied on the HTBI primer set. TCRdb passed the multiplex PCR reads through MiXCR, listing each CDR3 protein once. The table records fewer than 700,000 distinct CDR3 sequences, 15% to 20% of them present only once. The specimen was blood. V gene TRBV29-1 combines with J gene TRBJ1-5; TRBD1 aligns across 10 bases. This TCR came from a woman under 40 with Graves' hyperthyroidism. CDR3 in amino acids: CSVGLGDRGPRENNQPQHF. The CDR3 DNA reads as TGCAGCGTTGGATTAGGGGACAGGGGACCTAGGGAGAACAATCAGCCCCAGCATTTT.